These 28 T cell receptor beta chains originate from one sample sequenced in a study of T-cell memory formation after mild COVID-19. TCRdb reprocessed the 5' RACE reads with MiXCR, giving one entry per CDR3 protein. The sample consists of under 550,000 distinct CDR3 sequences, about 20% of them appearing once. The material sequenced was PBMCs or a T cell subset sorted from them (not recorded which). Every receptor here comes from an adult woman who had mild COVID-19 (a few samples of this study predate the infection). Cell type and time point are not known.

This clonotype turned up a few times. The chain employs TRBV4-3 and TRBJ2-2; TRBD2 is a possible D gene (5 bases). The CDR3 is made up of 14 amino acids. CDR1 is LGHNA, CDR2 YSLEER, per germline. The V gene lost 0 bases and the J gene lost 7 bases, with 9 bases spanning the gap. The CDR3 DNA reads TGCGCCAGCAGCCAAGATAGAGGGTTCGGGGAGCTGTTTTTT. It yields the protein CASSQDRGFGELFF.

The CDR3 protein is CASSFGTSPADTQYF. The DNA of the CDR3 is TGTGCCAGCAGCTTCGGGACTAGTCCAGCGGATACGCAGTATTTT. The chain joins TRBV5-6 to TRBJ2-3; 8 bases map to TRBD2. Germline CDR1 reads SGHDT; CDR2 reads YYEEEE. The CDR3 spans 15 residues. V dropped 2 bases and J dropped 6; count of bases not matched to a gene: 8.

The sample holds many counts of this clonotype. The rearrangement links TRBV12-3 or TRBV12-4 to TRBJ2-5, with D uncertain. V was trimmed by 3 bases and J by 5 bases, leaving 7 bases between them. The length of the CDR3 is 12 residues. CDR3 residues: CASSLLRETQYF. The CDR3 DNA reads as TGTGCCAGCAGTTTGCTGCGGGAGACCCAGTACTTC.

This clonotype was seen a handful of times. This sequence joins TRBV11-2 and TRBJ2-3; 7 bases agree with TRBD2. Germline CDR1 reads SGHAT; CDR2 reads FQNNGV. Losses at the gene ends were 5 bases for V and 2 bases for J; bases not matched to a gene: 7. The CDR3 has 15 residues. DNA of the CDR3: TGTGCCAGCAGCAAGGGGAGCGGGGCCACAGATACGCAGTATTTT. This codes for CASSKGSGATDTQYF. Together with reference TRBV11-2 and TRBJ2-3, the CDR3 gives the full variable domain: EAGVAQSPRYKIIEKRQSVAFWCNPISGHATLYWYQQILGQGPKLLIQFQNNGVVDDSQLPKDRFSAERLKGVDSTLKIQPAKLEDSAVYLCASSKGSGATDTQYFGPGTRLTVL.

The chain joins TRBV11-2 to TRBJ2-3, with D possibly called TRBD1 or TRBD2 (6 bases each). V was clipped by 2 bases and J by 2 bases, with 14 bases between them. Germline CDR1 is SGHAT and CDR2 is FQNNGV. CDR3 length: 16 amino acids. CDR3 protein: CASSLRGVSPTDTQYF. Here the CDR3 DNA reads TGTGCCAGCAGCTTAAGGGGGGTAAGCCCCACAGATACGCAGTATTTT.

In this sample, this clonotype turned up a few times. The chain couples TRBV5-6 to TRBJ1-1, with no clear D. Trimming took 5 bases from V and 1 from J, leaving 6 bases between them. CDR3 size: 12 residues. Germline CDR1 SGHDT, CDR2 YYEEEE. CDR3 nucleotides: TGTGCCAGCAGGTCTACGAACACTGAAGCTTTCTTT. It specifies CASRSTNTEAFF.

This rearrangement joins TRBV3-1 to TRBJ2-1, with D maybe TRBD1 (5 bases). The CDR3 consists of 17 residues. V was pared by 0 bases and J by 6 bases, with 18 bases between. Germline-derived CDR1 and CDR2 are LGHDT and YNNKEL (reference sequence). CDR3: CASSQDFGRGTGNEQFF. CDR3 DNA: TGTGCCAGCAGCCAAGATTTCGGAAGGGGAACAGGCAATGAGCAGTTCTTC.

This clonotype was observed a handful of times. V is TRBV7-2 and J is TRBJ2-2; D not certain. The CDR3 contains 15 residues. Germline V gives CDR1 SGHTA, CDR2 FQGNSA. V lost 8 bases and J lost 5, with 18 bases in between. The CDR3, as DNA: TGTGCCAGCGCCATGGAAGGCTTAAGGACCGGGGAGCTGTTTTTT. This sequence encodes CASAMEGLRTGELFF.

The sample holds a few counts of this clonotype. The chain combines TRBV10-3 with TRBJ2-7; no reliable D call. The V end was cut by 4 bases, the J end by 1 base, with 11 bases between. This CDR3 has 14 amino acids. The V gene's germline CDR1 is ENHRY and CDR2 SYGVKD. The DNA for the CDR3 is TGTGCCATCAGTGGGGTCAGAGGATCCTACGAGCAGTACTTC. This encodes CAISGVRGSYEQYF.

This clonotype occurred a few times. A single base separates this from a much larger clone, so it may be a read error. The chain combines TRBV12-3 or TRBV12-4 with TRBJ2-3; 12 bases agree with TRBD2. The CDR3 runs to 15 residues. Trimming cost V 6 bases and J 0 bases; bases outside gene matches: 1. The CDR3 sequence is CASRGTSGSTDTQYF. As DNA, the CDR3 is TGTGCCAGCAGGGGGACTAGCGGGAGCACAGATACGCAGTATTTT.

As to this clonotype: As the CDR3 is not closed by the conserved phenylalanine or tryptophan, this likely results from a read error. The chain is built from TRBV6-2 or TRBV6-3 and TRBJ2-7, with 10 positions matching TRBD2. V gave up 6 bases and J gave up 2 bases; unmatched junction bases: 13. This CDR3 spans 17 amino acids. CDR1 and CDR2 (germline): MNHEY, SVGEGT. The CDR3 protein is CASSHPTSGELAYEQYL. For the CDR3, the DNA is TGTGCCAGCAGCCACCCAACTAGCGGGGAACTTGCCTACGAGCAGTACTTA.

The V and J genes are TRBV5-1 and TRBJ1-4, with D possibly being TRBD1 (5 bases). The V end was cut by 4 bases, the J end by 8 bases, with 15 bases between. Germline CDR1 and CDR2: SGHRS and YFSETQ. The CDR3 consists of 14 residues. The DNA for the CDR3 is TGCGCCAGCAGCCTGAGTACAGGAAGGGAAAAACTGTTTTTT. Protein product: CASSLSTGREKLFF.

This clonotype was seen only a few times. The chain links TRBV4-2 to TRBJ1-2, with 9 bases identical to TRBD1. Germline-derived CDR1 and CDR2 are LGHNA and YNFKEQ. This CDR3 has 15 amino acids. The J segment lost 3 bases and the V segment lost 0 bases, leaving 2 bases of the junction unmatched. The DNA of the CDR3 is TGTGCCAGCAGCCAAGAGGACAGGGGACACTATGGCTACACCTTC. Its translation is CASSQEDRGHYGYTF.

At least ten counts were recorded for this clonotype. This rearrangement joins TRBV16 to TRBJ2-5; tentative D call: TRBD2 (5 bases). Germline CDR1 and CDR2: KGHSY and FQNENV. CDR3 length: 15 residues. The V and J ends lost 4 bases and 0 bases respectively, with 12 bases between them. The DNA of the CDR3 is TGTGCCAGCAGCCCAGGAGGACGCCACCAAGAGACCCAGTACTTC. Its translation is CASSPGGRHQETQYF.

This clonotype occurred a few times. The CDR3 sequence: CASSPGPVNEQFF. Here the CDR3 DNA reads TGTGCCAGCAGCCCCGGGCCAGTCAATGAGCAGTTCTTC. This chain connects TRBV12-3 or TRBV12-4 to TRBJ2-1, with unresolved D. There are 13 residues in the CDR3. The ends were cut back, 6 bases at V and 6 bases at J, with 12 bases in the middle.

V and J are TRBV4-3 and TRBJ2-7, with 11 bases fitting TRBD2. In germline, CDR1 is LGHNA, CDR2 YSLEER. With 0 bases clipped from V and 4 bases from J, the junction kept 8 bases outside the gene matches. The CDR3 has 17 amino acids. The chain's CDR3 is CASSQELGRTSGYEQYF. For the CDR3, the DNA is TGCGCCAGCAGCCAAGAATTGGGGCGGACTAGCGGGTACGAGCAGTACTTC.

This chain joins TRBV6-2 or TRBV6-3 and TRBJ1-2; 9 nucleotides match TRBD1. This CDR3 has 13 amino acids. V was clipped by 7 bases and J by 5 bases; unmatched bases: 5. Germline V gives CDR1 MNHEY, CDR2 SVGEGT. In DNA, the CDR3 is TGTGCCAGCATCACAGGGGGCGAGTATGGCTACACCTTC. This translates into CASITGGEYGYTF.

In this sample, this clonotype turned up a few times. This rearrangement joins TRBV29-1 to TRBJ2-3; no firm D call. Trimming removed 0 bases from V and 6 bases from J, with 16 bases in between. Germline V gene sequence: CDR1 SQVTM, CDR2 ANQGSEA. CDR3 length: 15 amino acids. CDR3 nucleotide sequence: TGCAGCGTTGAAGACCGGATCTTATCTGGGGATACGCAGTATTTT. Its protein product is CSVEDRILSGDTQYF.

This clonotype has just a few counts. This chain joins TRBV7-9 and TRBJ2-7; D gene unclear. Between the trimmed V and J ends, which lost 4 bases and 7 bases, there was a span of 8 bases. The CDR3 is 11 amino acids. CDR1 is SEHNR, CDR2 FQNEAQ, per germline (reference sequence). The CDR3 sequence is CASSSTREQYF. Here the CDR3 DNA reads TGTGCCAGCAGCTCAACAAGGGAGCAGTACTTC.

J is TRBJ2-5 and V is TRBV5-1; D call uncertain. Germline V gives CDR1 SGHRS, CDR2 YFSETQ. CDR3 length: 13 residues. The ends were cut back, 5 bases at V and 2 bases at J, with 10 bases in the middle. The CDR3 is CASRSPDQETQYF. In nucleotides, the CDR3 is TGCGCCAGCAGGTCGCCGGATCAAGAGACCCAGTACTTC.

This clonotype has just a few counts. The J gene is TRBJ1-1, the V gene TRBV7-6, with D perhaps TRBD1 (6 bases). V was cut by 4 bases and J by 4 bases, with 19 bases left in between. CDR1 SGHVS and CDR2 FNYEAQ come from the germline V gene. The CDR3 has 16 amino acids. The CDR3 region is CASSSPKGGRSTEAFF. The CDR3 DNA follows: TGTGCCAGCAGCTCCCCCAAGGGGGGGAGGTCCACTGAAGCTTTCTTT.

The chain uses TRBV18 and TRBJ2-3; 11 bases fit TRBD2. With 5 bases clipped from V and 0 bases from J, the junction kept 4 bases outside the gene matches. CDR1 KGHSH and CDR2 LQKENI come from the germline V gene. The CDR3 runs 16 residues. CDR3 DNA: TGTGCCAGCTCATATGGGACTAGCGGCAGCACAGATACGCAGTATTTT. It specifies CASSYGTSGSTDTQYF. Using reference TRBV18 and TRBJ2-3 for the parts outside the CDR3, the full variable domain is NAGVMQNPRHLVRRRGQEARLRCSPMKGHSHVYWYRQLPEEGLKFMVYLQKENIIDESGMPKERFSAEFPKEGPSILRIQQVVRGDSAAYFCASSYGTSGSTDTQYFGPGTRLTVL.

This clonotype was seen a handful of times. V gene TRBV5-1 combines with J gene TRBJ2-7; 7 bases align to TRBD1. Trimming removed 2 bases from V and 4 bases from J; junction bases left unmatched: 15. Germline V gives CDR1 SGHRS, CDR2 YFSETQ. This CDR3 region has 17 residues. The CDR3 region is CASSLSSSAGTVYEQYF. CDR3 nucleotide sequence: TGCGCCAGCAGCTTATCCTCGAGCGCCGGGACAGTTTACGAGCAGTACTTC.

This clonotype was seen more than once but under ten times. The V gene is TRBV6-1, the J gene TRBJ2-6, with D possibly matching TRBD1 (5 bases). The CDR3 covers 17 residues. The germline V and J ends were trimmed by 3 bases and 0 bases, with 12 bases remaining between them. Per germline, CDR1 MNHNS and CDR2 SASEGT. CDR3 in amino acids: CASSEARAHSGANVLTF. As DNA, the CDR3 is TGTGCCAGCAGTGAGGCCAGGGCCCACTCTGGGGCCAACGTCCTGACTTTC.

As DNA, the CDR3 is TGTGCCAGCAGCTTATTTGGGGGGCCTTTGGACGAGCAGTACTTC. Residues: CASSLFGGPLDEQYF. This rearrangement joins TRBV7-9 to TRBJ2-7, with D perhaps being TRBD1 or TRBD2 (6 bases each). Per germline, CDR1 SEHNR and CDR2 FQNEAQ (reference sequence). V lost 2 bases and J 5 bases, leaving 16 bases between the germline ends. The CDR3 runs to 15 residues. The complete variable domain, with remaining parts taken from reference TRBV7-9 and TRBJ2-7, reads DTGVSQNPRHKITKRGQNVTFRCDPISEHNRLYWYRQTLGQGPEFLTYFQNEAQLEKSRLLSDRFSAERPKGSFSTLEIQRTEQGDSAMYLCASSLFGGPLDEQYFGPGTRLTVT.

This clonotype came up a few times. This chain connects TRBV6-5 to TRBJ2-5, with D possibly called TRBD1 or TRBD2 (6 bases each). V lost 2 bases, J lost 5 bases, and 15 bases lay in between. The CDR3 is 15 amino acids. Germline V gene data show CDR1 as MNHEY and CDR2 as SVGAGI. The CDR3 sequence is CASSYPGDTGETQYF. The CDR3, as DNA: TGTGCCAGCAGTTACCCGGGGGACACAGGGGAGACCCAGTACTTC.

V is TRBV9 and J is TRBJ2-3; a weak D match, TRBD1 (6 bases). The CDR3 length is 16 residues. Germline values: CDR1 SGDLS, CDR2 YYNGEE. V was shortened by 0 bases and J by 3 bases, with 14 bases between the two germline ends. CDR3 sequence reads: CASSVGRQGWTDTQYF. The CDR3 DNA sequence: TGTGCCAGCAGCGTAGGACGGCAGGGGTGGACAGATACGCAGTATTTT.

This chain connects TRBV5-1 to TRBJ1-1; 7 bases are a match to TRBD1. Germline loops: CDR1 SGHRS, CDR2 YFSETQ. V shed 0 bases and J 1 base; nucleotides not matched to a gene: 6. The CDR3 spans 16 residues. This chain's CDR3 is CASSLVPGQRNTEAFF. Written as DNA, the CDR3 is TGCGCCAGCAGCTTGGTACCGGGACAGCGGAACACTGAAGCTTTCTTT.